One and the same sample provided the 28 T cell receptor beta chains below, sequenced in a study of identical twins (dated by TCRdb to 2016 to 2018). Library method: 5' RACE. The instrument given in TCRdb is Illumina HiSeq 2000. Starting from the raw public reads, TCRdb applied fastp trimming at Q25, assembled clones with MiXCR and retained in-frame beta chains. Each CDR3 protein appears once, grouped with its most common genes and DNA. Present in this sample are about 890,000 distinct CDR3 sequences, around an eighth of which were seen just once. The ten largest clones add up to about 1.5% of the sample. The sample was also linked to a second study, of yellow fever vaccine responses in identical twins.

Sequencing used PBMCs. These receptors all come from a woman under 30 in good health.

This clonotype has at least ten counts. The genes are TRBV3-1 and TRBJ1-6; 7 positions agree with TRBD1. V dropped 4 bases and J dropped 5; count of bases not matched to a gene: 2. The germline V gene has CDR1 LGHDT and CDR2 YNNKEL (reference sequence). The CDR3 sequence is 14 residues long. The CDR3: CASSRGTDNSPLHF. The CDR3 DNA sequence: TGTGCCAGCAGCCGAGGGACAGATAATTCACCCCTCCACTTT.

In its sample, this clonotype was seen a few times. The chain couples TRBV29-1 to TRBJ2-2, with no clear D. The CDR3 spans 14 residues. V lost 6 bases and J 5 bases, leaving 16 bases between the germline ends. The germline V gene has CDR1 SQVTM and CDR2 ANQGSEA. The CDR3 sequence is CSVGGGVATGELFF. The DNA of the CDR3 is TGCAGCGTGGGTGGTGGGGTCGCGACCGGGGAGCTGTTTTTT.

This clonotype has a handful of counts. The chain uses TRBV7-9 and TRBJ2-5; D is possibly TRBD2 (7 bases). The V and J ends lost 6 bases and 5 bases respectively, with 19 bases between them. CDR3 size: 15 residues. Germline assignment: CDR1 SEHNR and CDR2 FQNEAQ (reference sequence). As DNA, the CDR3 is TGTGCCAGCAGACCCACCGGGGGGCCAGGGGAGACCCAGTACTTC. Translation gives CASRPTGGPGETQYF.

The genes are TRBV29-1 and TRBJ2-7, with TRBD2 matching over 13 bases. Per the germline V gene, CDR1 is SQVTM and CDR2 is ANQGSEA. The CDR3 is 17 residues long. With V trimmed by 1 base and J by 4 bases, 10 bases remained unmatched. This CDR3 is CSVEVSGLAGKSYEQYF. For the CDR3, the DNA is TGCAGCGTTGAAGTATCGGGACTAGCGGGGAAATCTTACGAGCAGTACTTC.

The chain has TRBV5-1 and TRBJ2-1; 9 positions match TRBD2. V shed 0 bases and J 10 bases; nucleotides not matched to a gene: 8. Germline loops: CDR1 SGHRS, CDR2 YFSETQ. The CDR3 extends over 15 amino acids. The CDR3 coding sequence is TGCGCCAGCAGCTTGGAGGCGGGAGGGACGTCCGAGCAGTTCTTC. Translating gives CASSLEAGGTSEQFF.

This rearrangement joins TRBV2 to TRBJ1-6, with D unresolved. The CDR3 has 15 residues. The ends were cut back, 5 bases at V and 7 bases at J, with 15 bases in the middle. CDR1 is SNHLY and CDR2 is FYNNEI in the germline V gene. The CDR3 nucleotides read TGTGCCAGCAGTAGGGAACCTGGGCGCAATTCACCCCTCCACTTT. Protein product: CASSREPGRNSPLHF.

This clonotype was seen a few times. V and J are TRBV4-1 and TRBJ2-2; D remains ambiguous. Looked up from germline, CDR1 is MGHRA and CDR2 is YSYEKL. The CDR3 is made up of 11 amino acids. Trimming shortened V by 0 bases and J by 7 bases, and 0 bases separated the two germline ends. The CDR3: CASSQDGELFF. The CDR3 region has the DNA TGCGCCAGCAGCCAAGACGGGGAGCTGTTTTTT.

The chain has TRBV7-8 and TRBJ2-3, with D perhaps matching TRBD1 (5 bases). The ends were cut back, 8 bases at V and 2 bases at J, with 11 bases in the middle. The CDR3 totals 13 residues. Germline CDR1 reads SGHVS; CDR2 reads FQNEAQ. The CDR3 loop is CASGARFTDTQYF. The CDR3 DNA sequence: TGTGCCAGCGGGGCGCGTTTCACAGATACGCAGTATTTT.

This clonotype appeared many times. The chain joins TRBV6-5 to TRBJ1-4, with D unclear. Germline V gene data show CDR1 as MNHEY and CDR2 as SVGAGI. The length of the CDR3 is 11 residues. V was trimmed by 2 bases and J by 7 bases, leaving 2 bases between them. The DNA of the CDR3 is TGTGCCAGCAGTTACGGTGAAAAACTGTTTTTT. It specifies CASSYGEKLFF.

This clonotype was seen at least ten times. The chain has TRBV12-3 or TRBV12-4 and TRBJ2-3; D ambiguous. This CDR3 has 12 amino acids. Trimming took 7 bases from V and 4 from J, leaving 9 bases between them. This CDR3 is CASKTKSDTQYF. CDR3 bases: TGTGCCAGCAAAACTAAGTCAGATACGCAGTATTTT.

The V and J genes are TRBV24-1 and TRBJ2-1; 13 nucleotides agree with TRBD2. CDR3 length: 17 amino acids. Germline trimming cut 2 bases from V and 4 bases from J; bases unmatched to any gene: 4. Germline loops: CDR1 KGHDR, CDR2 SFDVKD. The CDR3 nucleotides read TGTGCCACCAGTGATTCGGGACTAGCGGGAAATTACAATGAGCAGTTCTTC. Its translation is CATSDSGLAGNYNEQFF.

This clonotype was seen a handful of times. The chain is built from TRBV20-1 and TRBJ1-4; no firm D call. Per germline, CDR1 DFQATT and CDR2 SNEGSKA (reference sequence). This CDR3 region has 13 residues. V lost 1 base and J 8 bases, leaving 11 bases between the germline ends. The CDR3 DNA sequence: TGCAGTGCTAGAGGCTCCGGGGAGGAAAAACTGTTTTTT. It is translated as CSARGSGEEKLFF.

This clonotype occurred many times. This chain joins TRBV12-3 or TRBV12-4 and TRBJ1-2; 11 bases match TRBD1. V lost 8 bases and J lost 4; bases outside the gene matches: 6. This CDR3 is 14 amino acids long. The CDR3 is CASGTGTGGYGYTF. The DNA of the CDR3 is TGTGCCAGCGGGACCGGGACAGGGGGCTATGGCTACACCTTC.

This clonotype was observed a few times. The CDR3 protein is CASSLLLVGETQYF. For the CDR3, the DNA is TGTGCCAGCAGCCTCCTTTTAGTCGGAGAGACCCAGTACTTC. The chain combines TRBV7-9 with TRBJ2-5; no reliable D call. From germline, CDR1 is SEHNR and CDR2 FQNEAQ (reference sequence). The CDR3 has 14 amino acids. V was shortened by 5 bases and J by 4 bases, with 14 bases between the two germline ends.

The rearrangement uses TRBV2 and TRBJ2-7; D gene unclear. The CDR3 totals 13 residues. V lost 5 bases and J lost 7, with 15 bases in between. The V gene's germline CDR1 is SNHLY and CDR2 FYNNEI. CDR3: CASSMPPGWEQYF. The CDR3 DNA follows: TGTGCCAGCAGTATGCCACCCGGCTGGGAGCAGTACTTC.

This clonotype was counted at least ten times. The chain employs TRBV20-1 and TRBJ2-5; D gene unclear. With 2 bases removed from V and 2 bases from J, the gap between germline ends came to 12 bases. CDR3 length equals 14 residues. Germline CDR1 DFQATT, CDR2 SNEGSKA (reference sequence). In nucleotides, the CDR3 is TGCAGTGCTAGATGGGTGGGCAGGCAAGAGACCCAGTACTTC. This translates into CSARWVGRQETQYF.

This clonotype came up many times. The chain is built from TRBV11-2 and TRBJ2-4; TRBD1 is a possible D gene (6 bases). The CDR3 runs 20 residues. Deletions cut 5 bases from V and 6 bases from J, with 32 bases between. The germline gives CDR1 SGHAT, CDR2 FQNNGV. CDR3 region: CASSQHTAGKHRAPGNIQYF. CDR3 in DNA: TGTGCCAGCAGCCAACACACCGCGGGTAAACACAGGGCTCCGGGAAACATTCAGTACTTC.

The sample holds a few counts of this clonotype. The chain uses TRBV12-3 or TRBV12-4 and TRBJ2-2; 13 bases agree with TRBD2. This CDR3 has 16 residues. With V trimmed by 5 bases and J by 7 bases, 7 bases remained unmatched. The CDR3 DNA is TGTGCCAGCAGTGGACTAGCGGGGGCCCTCGGCGGGGAGCTGTTTTTT. It codes for CASSGLAGALGGELFF.

This clonotype turned up a few times. The chain has TRBV4-1 and TRBJ2-3; D possibly uses TRBD1 or TRBD2 (5 bases each). The CDR3 runs 16 residues. Trimming took off 0 bases at V and 6 bases at J, with 16 bases between the two ends. CDR1 is MGHRA, CDR2 YSYEKL, per germline. This CDR3 is CASSQDWGPLADTQYF. In DNA form, the CDR3 reads TGCGCCAGCAGCCAAGATTGGGGACCACTCGCGGATACGCAGTATTTT.

CDR3 loop: CASSYDTTYNSPLHF. The CDR3, as DNA: TGTGCCAGCAGTTACGACACAACCTATAATTCACCCCTCCACTTT. This chain joins TRBV6-2 or TRBV6-3 and TRBJ1-6; no definite D call. Per the germline V gene, CDR1 is MNHEY and CDR2 is SVGEGT. Trimming removed 2 bases from V and 2 bases from J, with 7 bases in between. CDR3 length: 15 residues.

The table lists this clonotype with a few counts. In DNA, the CDR3 is TGTGCCAGCAGCTTAGGCCCGCGGGTGGGGGCTGAAGCTTTCTTT. Protein sequence: CASSLGPRVGAEAFF. This chain connects TRBV7-2 to TRBJ1-1; tentative D call: TRBD1 (5 bases). Germline CDR1 SGHTA, CDR2 FQGNSA. V shed 1 base and J shed 6 bases, with 15 bases lying between them. This CDR3 contains 15 residues.

This clonotype was found many times. The V gene is TRBV3-1, the J gene TRBJ2-1; 7 nucleotides agree with TRBD1. V lost 4 bases, J lost 6 bases, and 3 bases stayed unmatched. The CDR3 is 13 residues long. CDR1 and CDR2 from the germline V gene are LGHDT and YNNKEL (reference sequence). The CDR3 loop is CASSRRTGNEQFF. The DNA of the CDR3 is TGTGCCAGCAGCCGTCGGACAGGCAATGAGCAGTTCTTC.

The chain joins TRBV10-3 to TRBJ1-2, with D hard to call. This CDR3 contains 12 residues. V was clipped by 1 base and J by 6 bases, with 6 bases between them. CDR1 ENHRY and CDR2 SYGVKD come from the germline V gene. CDR3 residues: CAISELGDGYTF. CDR3 coding DNA: TGTGCCATCAGTGAGTTGGGAGATGGCTACACCTTC.

There are a few counts of this clonotype. This chain joins TRBV6-1 and TRBJ1-1; 8 positions agree with TRBD1. Trimming at V came to 3 bases and at J to 3 bases, leaving 0 bases not matched to a gene. Germline V gene lookup returns CDR1 MNHNS and CDR2 SASEGT. CDR3 length: 13 amino acids. The CDR3 spells CASSEDRDTEAFF. In DNA form, the CDR3 reads TGTGCCAGCAGTGAGGACAGGGACACTGAAGCTTTCTTT.

This clonotype has at least ten counts. The chain links TRBV5-1 to TRBJ1-1, with D unresolved. The germline V and J ends were trimmed by 3 bases and 0 bases, with 9 bases remaining between them. Germline V gene sequence: CDR1 SGHRS, CDR2 YFSETQ. The CDR3 totals 14 residues. The CDR3 here is CASSSTGLNTEAFF. CDR3 nucleotides: TGCGCCAGCAGCTCCACCGGGCTGAACACTGAAGCTTTCTTT.

This clonotype was seen many times. The V gene is TRBV5-1, the J gene TRBJ1-2; 7 bases map to TRBD1. The germline CDR1 and CDR2 sequences are SGHRS and YFSETQ. The V segment lost 0 bases and the J segment 5 bases; nucleotides outside the gene matches: 4. The CDR3 is 14 residues long. CDR3 loop: CASSLGDRVYGYTF. For the CDR3, the DNA is TGCGCCAGCAGCTTGGGTGACAGGGTTTATGGCTACACCTTC. Full variable domain (outside the CDR3, taken from reference TRBV5-1 and TRBJ1-2): KAGVTQTPRYLIKTRGQQVTLSCSPISGHRSVSWYQQTPGQGLQFLFEYFSETQRNKGNFPGRFSGRQFSNSRSEMNVSTLELGDSALYLCASSLGDRVYGYTFGSGTRLTVV.

The CDR3, as DNA: TGTGCCAGCACCCCCAGCGGTCCGAGCTCCTACAATGAGCAGTTCTTC. It translates to CASTPSGPSSYNEQFF. The rearrangement links TRBV6-1 to TRBJ2-1; D perhaps matches TRBD2 (5 bases). The V and J ends lost 7 bases and 0 bases respectively, with 16 bases between them. The CDR3 loop spans 16 amino acids. Germline assignment: CDR1 MNHNS and CDR2 SASEGT.

V usage is TRBV10-2 and J usage is TRBJ1-1; D unclear. The germline V and J ends were trimmed by 7 bases and 0 bases, with 18 bases remaining between them. CDR1 is WSHSY, CDR2 SAAADI, per germline. The CDR3 is 16 residues long. This chain's CDR3 is CASKREVGVMNTEAFF. CDR3 in DNA: TGCGCCAGCAAAAGGGAAGTCGGGGTTATGAACACTGAAGCTTTCTTT.